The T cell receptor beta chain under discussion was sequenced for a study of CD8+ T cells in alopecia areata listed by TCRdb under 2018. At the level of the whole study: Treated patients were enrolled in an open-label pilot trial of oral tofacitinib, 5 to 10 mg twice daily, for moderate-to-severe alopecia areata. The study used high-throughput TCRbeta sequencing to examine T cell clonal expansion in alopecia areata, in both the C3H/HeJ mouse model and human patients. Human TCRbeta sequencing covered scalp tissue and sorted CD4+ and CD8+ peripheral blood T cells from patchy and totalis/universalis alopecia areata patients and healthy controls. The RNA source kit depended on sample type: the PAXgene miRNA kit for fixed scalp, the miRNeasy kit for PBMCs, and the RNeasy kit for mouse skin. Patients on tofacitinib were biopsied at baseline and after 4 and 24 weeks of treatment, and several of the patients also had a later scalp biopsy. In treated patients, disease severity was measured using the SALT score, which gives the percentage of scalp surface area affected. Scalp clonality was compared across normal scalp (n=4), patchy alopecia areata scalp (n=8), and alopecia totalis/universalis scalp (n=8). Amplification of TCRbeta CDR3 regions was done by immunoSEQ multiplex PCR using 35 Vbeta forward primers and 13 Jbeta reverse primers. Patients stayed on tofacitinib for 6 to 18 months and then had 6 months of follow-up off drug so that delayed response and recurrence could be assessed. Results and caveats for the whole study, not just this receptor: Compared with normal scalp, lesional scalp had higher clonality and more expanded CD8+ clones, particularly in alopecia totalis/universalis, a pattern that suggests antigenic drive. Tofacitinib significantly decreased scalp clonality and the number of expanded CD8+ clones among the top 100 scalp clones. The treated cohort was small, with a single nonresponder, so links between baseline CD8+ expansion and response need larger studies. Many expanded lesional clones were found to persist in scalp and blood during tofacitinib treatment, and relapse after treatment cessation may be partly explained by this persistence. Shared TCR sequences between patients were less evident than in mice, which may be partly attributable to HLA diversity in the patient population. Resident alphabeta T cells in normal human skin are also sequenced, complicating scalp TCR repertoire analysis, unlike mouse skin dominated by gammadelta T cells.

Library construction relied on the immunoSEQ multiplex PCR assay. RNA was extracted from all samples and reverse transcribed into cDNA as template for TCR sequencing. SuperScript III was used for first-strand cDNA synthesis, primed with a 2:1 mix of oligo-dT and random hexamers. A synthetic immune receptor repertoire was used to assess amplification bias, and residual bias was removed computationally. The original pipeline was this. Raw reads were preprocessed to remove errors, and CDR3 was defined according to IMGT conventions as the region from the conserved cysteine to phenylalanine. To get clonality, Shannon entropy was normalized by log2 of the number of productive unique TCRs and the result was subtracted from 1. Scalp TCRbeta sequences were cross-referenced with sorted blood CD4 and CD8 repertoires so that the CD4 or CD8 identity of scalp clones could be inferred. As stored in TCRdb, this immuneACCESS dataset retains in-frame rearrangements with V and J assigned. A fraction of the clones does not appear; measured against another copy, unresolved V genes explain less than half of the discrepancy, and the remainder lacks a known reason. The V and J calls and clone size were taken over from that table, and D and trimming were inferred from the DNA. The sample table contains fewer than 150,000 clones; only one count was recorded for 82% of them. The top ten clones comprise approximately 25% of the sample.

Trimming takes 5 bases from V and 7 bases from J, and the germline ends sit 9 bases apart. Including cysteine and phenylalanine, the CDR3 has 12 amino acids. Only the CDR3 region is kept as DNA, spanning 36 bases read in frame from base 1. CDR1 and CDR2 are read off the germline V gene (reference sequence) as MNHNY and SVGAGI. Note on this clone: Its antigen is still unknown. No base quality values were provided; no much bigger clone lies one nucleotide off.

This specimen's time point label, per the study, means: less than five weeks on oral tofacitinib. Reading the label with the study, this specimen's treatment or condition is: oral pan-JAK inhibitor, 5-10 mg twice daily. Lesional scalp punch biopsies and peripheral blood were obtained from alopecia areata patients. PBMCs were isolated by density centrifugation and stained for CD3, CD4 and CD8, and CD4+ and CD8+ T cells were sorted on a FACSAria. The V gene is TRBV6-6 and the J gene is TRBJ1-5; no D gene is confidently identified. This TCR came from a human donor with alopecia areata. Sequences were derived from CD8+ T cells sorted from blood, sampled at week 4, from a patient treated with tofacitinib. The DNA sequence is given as TGTGCCAGCAGTCCTACCGGGCAGCCCCAGCATTTT. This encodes CASSPTGQPQHF.